The 27 T cell receptor beta chains presented below share a single source sample, sequenced in a study of T cell responses to AZD1222 COVID-19 vaccine. This table comes from immunoSEQ multiplex PCR, and its TCRdb copy is limited to in-frame clones, with some not included. The table has about 160,000 clones, more than 80% seen once. The sequencing used peripheral blood, collected on day 0 of AZD1222 vaccination. The origin of the receptors is an adult in good health.

This clone was recorded only once. V gene TRBV29-1 combines with J gene TRBJ1-4; D remains ambiguous. V was cut by 4 bases and J by 5 bases, with 5 bases left in between. The germline V gene has CDR1 SQVTM and CDR2 ANQGSEA. This CDR3 is 11 amino acids long. DNA for the CDR3: TGCAGCGTTGGAGAGAATGAAAAACTGTTTTTT. Its translation: CSVGENEKLFF.

The chain combines TRBV6-2 or TRBV6-3 with TRBJ1-1; D gene ambiguous. Germline CDR1 reads MNHEY; CDR2 reads SVGEGT. The CDR3 contains 14 residues. V was pared by 4 bases and J by 5 bases, with 14 bases between. The CDR3 nucleotides are TGTGCCAGCAGTTTGGCCAGTTTGACTACTGAAGCTTTCTTT. Amino acid sequence: CASSLASLTTEAFF.

V and J are TRBV11-1 and TRBJ2-1; 8 bases are shared with TRBD2. CDR3 length: 16 residues. The junction had 11 bases not matched to a gene; V was cut back by 3 bases and J by 7 bases. Germline V gives CDR1 SGHAT, CDR2 FQDESV (reference sequence). CDR3 in amino acids: CASSFPGRGVTNEQFF. CDR3 nucleotides: TGTGCCAGCAGCTTCCCCGGGCGGGGGGTTACAAATGAGCAGTTCTTC.

The chain carries TRBV18 and TRBJ2-2; D assignment may be TRBD1 or TRBD2 (5 bases each). This CDR3 spans 14 amino acids. V dropped 5 bases and J dropped 4 bases, with 11 bases sitting between them. CDR1 is KGHSH, CDR2 LQKENI, per germline. CDR3 amino acids: CASSSGLTTGELFF. For the CDR3, the DNA is TGTGCCAGCTCATCGGGGCTAACCACCGGGGAGCTGTTTTTT.

This chain links TRBV5-6 with TRBJ2-1, with D perhaps TRBD1 (6 bases). Trimming left V 5 bases short and J 3 bases short, with 9 bases between. The germline CDR1 and CDR2 sequences are SGHDT and YYEEEE. This CDR3 comprises 13 residues. DNA for the CDR3: TGTGCCAGCAGGCAGGGGTTCTACAATGAGCAGTTCTTC. It codes for CASRQGFYNEQFF.

This clone occurred once. The DNA of the CDR3 is TGTGCCAGCAGTCGGGGGGGCGTAGATACGCAGTATTTT. Residues: CASSRGGVDTQYF. The J gene is TRBJ2-3, the V gene TRBV6-5; 8 positions agree with TRBD2. V shed 5 bases, J shed 5 bases, and the junction held 3 bases outside the gene matches. Germline V CDR1 and CDR2: MNHEY, SVGAGI. The CDR3 runs 13 residues.

A single count supports this clone. The chain links TRBV4-1 to TRBJ2-7, with D possibly being TRBD2 (5 bases). CDR3 length equals 14 residues. CDR1 and CDR2 (germline): MGHRA, YSYEKL. V was pared by 4 bases and J by 1 base, with 11 bases between. The CDR3 region has the DNA TGCGCCAGCAGCCTGCTTCCGGGATCCTACGAGCAGTACGTC. Its protein product is CASSLLPGSYEQYV.

In the case of this clone: Additional DNA sequences in this sample encode the identical CDR3. The CDR3 sequence is CASSLTGYEQYV. CDR3 nucleotide sequence: TGTGCCAGCAGTTTAACAGGCTACGAGCAGTACGTC. The V gene is TRBV12-3 or TRBV12-4, the J gene TRBJ2-7, with a possible D match to TRBD1 (5 bases). V lost 2 bases, J lost 3 bases, and 5 bases lay in between. CDR3 length: 12 residues.

Here the CDR3 reads CASSDKELAGANEQFF. The CDR3, as DNA: TGTGCCAGCAGTGACAAGGAACTAGCGGGGGCCAATGAGCAGTTCTTC. V gene TRBV2 combines with J gene TRBJ2-1; the match to TRBD2 covers 11 bases. Trimming removed 3 bases from V and 6 bases from J; junction bases left unmatched: 7. Germline-derived CDR1 and CDR2 are SNHLY and FYNNEI. This CDR3 contains 16 residues.

Concerning this clone itself: Germline is not matched at one junction end, which may reflect a read error. The V and J genes are TRBV6-1 and TRBJ1-2; TRBD1 matches at 8 bases. The germline V gene has CDR1 MNHNS and CDR2 SASEGT. CDR3 length: 17 amino acids. CDR3 coding DNA: TGTGCCAGCAGTGAAGACCGGGACAGGATTTGGTTGCATGGCCACACCTTC. Translating it yields CASSEDRDRIWLHGHTF.

The chain employs TRBV6-1 and TRBJ1-2; tentative D call: TRBD1 (6 bases). The V and J ends lost 2 bases and 0 bases respectively, with 16 bases between them. CDR3 length: 17 amino acids. The germline V gene encodes CDR1 MNHNS and CDR2 SASEGT. In DNA, the CDR3 is TGTGCCAGCAGTGAATTCGGCGGGACACCAACTAACTATGGCTACACCTTC. As protein: CASSEFGGTPTNYGYTF.

This clone appeared a few times. CDR3: CASYLAGDPYF. The DNA of the CDR3 is TGTGCCTCCTACCTGGCGGGGGATCCGTACTTC. The J gene is TRBJ2-7, the V gene TRBV2; 7 bases align to TRBD2. The CDR3 runs to 11 residues. The trim removed 11 bases at V and 12 bases at J, leaving 13 bases unmatched. Germline V gene sequence: CDR1 SNHLY, CDR2 FYNNEI.

This clone was counted between two and nine times. J is TRBJ2-3 and V is TRBV13; D may correspond to TRBD1 or TRBD2 (5 bases each). CDR1 is PRHDT, CDR2 FYEKMQ, per germline (reference sequence). CDR3 length: 14 amino acids. Trimming stripped 5 bases from V and 2 bases from J, with 11 bases between. CDR3 protein: CASSPGLHTDTQYF. As DNA, the CDR3 is TGTGCCAGCAGCCCGGGGCTACACACAGATACGCAGTATTTT.

The chain carries TRBV28 and TRBJ1-5, with D perhaps matching TRBD1 (5 bases). V was clipped by 6 bases and J by 0 bases, with 15 bases between them. Germline-derived CDR1 and CDR2 are MDHEN and SYDVKM. CDR3 size: 16 residues. The CDR3 region has the DNA TGTGCCAGCAGCCGTCTCTCCAGGGTTAGCAATCAGCCCCAGCATTTT. Its translation is CASSRLSRVSNQPQHF.

For the CDR3, the DNA is TGTGCCAGTAGTATCACGGGAACTCTGAACACTGAAGCTTTCTTT. Its translation is CASSITGTLNTEAFF. The chain recombines TRBV19 with TRBJ1-1; D gene ambiguous. CDR1 and CDR2 from the germline V gene are LNHDA and SQIVND (reference sequence). The CDR3 is 15 residues long. V lost 3 bases, J lost 0 bases, and 11 bases lay in between.

This CDR3 reads CASSVRGVGNTGELFF. The CDR3 DNA sequence: TGTGCCAGCAGCGTAAGAGGGGTGGGGAACACCGGGGAGCTGTTTTTT. The rearrangement joins TRBV9 to TRBJ2-2, with D perhaps TRBD1 or TRBD2 (5 bases each). The V gene lost 1 base and the J gene lost 1 base, with 11 bases spanning the gap. Germline V gene data show CDR1 as SGDLS and CDR2 as YYNGEE. The CDR3 extends over 16 amino acids. Combining the CDR3 with reference TRBV9 and TRBJ2-2 gives the whole variable domain DSGVTQTPKHLITATGQRVTLRCSPRSGDLSVYWYQQSLDQGLQFLIQYYNGEERAKGNILERFSAQQFPDLHSELNLSSLELGDSALYFCASSVRGVGNTGELFFGEGSRLTVL.

V usage is TRBV6-5 and J usage is TRBJ1-6; no clear D gene. CDR1 and CDR2 from the germline V gene are MNHEY and SVGAGI. V was trimmed by 8 bases and J by 8 bases, leaving 7 bases between them. There are 11 residues in the CDR3. This chain's CDR3 is CASGIDSPLHF. Here the CDR3 DNA reads TGTGCCAGCGGAATAGATTCACCCCTCCACTTT.

This clone has just one count. The V gene is TRBV2, the J gene TRBJ2-3, with D possibly TRBD2 on 6 matching bases. The V end was cut by 7 bases, the J end by 0 bases, with 11 bases between. Germline CDR1 SNHLY, CDR2 FYNNEI. This CDR3 region has 14 residues. In DNA, the CDR3 is TGTGCCAGCAACCCGGGACTTAGCACAGATACGCAGTATTTT. This gives the protein CASNPGLSTDTQYF.

This clone has only one observation. This chain connects TRBV6-5 to TRBJ1-6; D is unclear. Germline V gene data show CDR1 as MNHEY and CDR2 as SVGAGI. The V end was cut by 9 bases, the J end by 0 bases, with 12 bases between. This CDR3 spans 15 amino acids. The CDR3 nucleotides are TGTGCCAGTCGCTCCCTGAGCTCCTATAATTCACCCCTCCACTTT. Protein product: CASRSLSSYNSPLHF.

The V and J genes are TRBV6-2 or TRBV6-3 and TRBJ1-2; D remains ambiguous. This CDR3 spans 14 amino acids. Looked up from germline, CDR1 is MNHEY and CDR2 is SVGEGT. Trimming shortened V by 0 bases and J by 3 bases, and 8 bases separated the two germline ends. Written as DNA, the CDR3 is TGTGCCAGCAGTTACTCTCCTACTGACTATGGCTACACCTTC. Amino acid sequence: CASSYSPTDYGYTF.

V and J are TRBV18 and TRBJ1-1; a weak D match, TRBD1 (6 bases). The CDR3 has 16 amino acids. Germline V gene lookup returns CDR1 KGHSH and CDR2 LQKENI. Deletions cut 3 bases from V and 7 bases from J, with 21 bases between. The CDR3 sequence: CASSPGQPHGAYEAFF. For the CDR3, the DNA is TGTGCCAGCTCACCGGGACAACCACATGGCGCGTATGAAGCTTTCTTT.

The rearrangement joins TRBV27 to TRBJ2-3, with 8 nucleotides matching TRBD2. V dropped 4 bases and J dropped 7; count of bases not matched to a gene: 19. The CDR3 loop spans 18 amino acids. The V gene's germline CDR1 is MNHEY and CDR2 SMNVEV (reference sequence). CDR3 loop: CASSSDLLLAARPNTQYF. CDR3 DNA: TGTGCCAGCAGTTCCGACTTACTACTAGCGGCCAGACCTAATACGCAGTATTTT.

For this clone: Other DNA sequences in this specimen translate into the identical CDR3. V usage is TRBV7-3 and J usage is TRBJ2-1; possible D gene TRBD2, 7 bases. Germline V gene data show CDR1 as SGHTA and CDR2 as FQGTGA. V lost 1 base and J lost 4, with 11 bases in between. CDR3 size: 15 residues. The CDR3 nucleotides read TGTGCCAGCAGCTTAAGTGGGGGGGCATACAATGAGCAGTTCTTC. This encodes CASSLSGGAYNEQFF.

J is TRBJ1-2 and V is TRBV19, with 10 bases matching TRBD1. Trimming at V came to 7 bases and at J to 4 bases, leaving 15 bases not matched to a gene. This CDR3 has 17 residues. Germline CDR1 and CDR2: LNHDA and SQIVND (reference sequence). The CDR3 is CASTADLGTGDFYGYTF. Written as DNA, the CDR3 is TGTGCCAGTACCGCGGACCTGGGGACAGGGGACTTCTATGGCTACACCTTC.

The chain uses TRBV5-6 and TRBJ2-7, with D perhaps TRBD2 (5 bases). Between the trimmed V and J ends, which lost 0 bases and 3 bases, there was a span of 7 bases. The CDR3 contains 13 residues. Per germline, CDR1 SGHDT and CDR2 YYEEEE. CDR3 residues: CASSLDGDYEQYV. The CDR3 bases are TGTGCCAGCAGCTTGGACGGGGACTACGAGCAGTACGTC.

The chain carries TRBV15 and TRBJ2-1, with TRBD1 identical over 7 bases. With V trimmed by 3 bases and J by 0 bases, 2 bases remained unmatched. This CDR3 has 15 amino acids. CDR1 is LNHNV, CDR2 YYDKDF, per germline (reference sequence). Written as DNA, the CDR3 is TGTGCCACCAGCAGCAGGGGGAGCTCCTACAATGAGCAGTTCTTC. It translates to CATSSRGSSYNEQFF.

J is TRBJ1-5 and V is TRBV2; D not certain. The V end lost 3 bases, the J end lost 2 bases, and 11 bases lay between the germline ends. The CDR3 is made up of 15 amino acids. Per germline, CDR1 SNHLY and CDR2 FYNNEI. The CDR3 coding sequence is TGTGCCAGCAGTGAGGCGGGTGGCGGCAATCAGCCCCAGCATTTT. Protein sequence: CASSEAGGGNQPQHF.